Sequencing of this T cell receptor beta chain was carried out in a study of blood T cell repertoires in COVID-19. Study overall: Samples taken during acute and convalescent COVID-19 were collected in the United States, Italy and Spain. In each case, the material was cDNA or gDNA derived from T cells, B-cell-depleted T cells, or PBMCs.

In the source study's methods: The assay estimated nucleated cells by amplifying reference gene primers. Data came from immunoSEQ multiplex PCR; TCRdb stores just in-frame clones and leaves some out. V and J calls and clone size come straight from that table; D and trimming were deduced from the DNA. The table shows 150,000 to 200,000 clones, with around nine tenths occurring only once. Trimming took 0 bases from V and 0 from J, leaving 8 bases between them. This CDR3 spans 15 amino acids. Looked up from germline, CDR1 is SGHRS and CDR2 is YFSETQ. The chain combines TRBV5-1 with TRBJ2-3; TRBD1 is a possible D gene (5 bases). The sequencing sample was made of peripheral blood. The sequence was collected from a man aged 50-60 years with acute or convalescent COVID-19. The DNA of the CDR3 is TGCGCCAGCAGCTTGGTGGGGCAAAGCACAGATACGCAGTATTTT. Translated: CASSLVGQSTDTQYF.